This T cell receptor beta chain stems from a study of early T cells in non-severe SARS-CoV-2 infection. Using its own MiXCR run on the 5' RACE reads, TCRdb lists one record per CDR3 protein. The data hold about 48,000 distinct CDR3 sequences, with around 9.5% observed a single time. This clonotype was detected many times. Between the trimmed V and J ends, which lost 5 bases and 3 bases, there was a span of 2 bases. CDR3 length equals 10 residues. Germline-derived CDR1 and CDR2 are LGHDT and YNNKEL (reference sequence). The TCR comes from an adult who was a healthcare worker with PCR-confirmed SARS-CoV-2 infection or an uninfected control (not recorded which). The genes are TRBV3-1 and TRBJ2-7; D unresolved. Material: whole blood. The CDR3 region is CASSNYEQYF. The CDR3 DNA reads TGTGCCAGCAGCAACTACGAGCAGTACTTC.